This TCR beta chain was captured in a study of cytomegalovirus exposure and HLA in healthy donors. A multiplex PCR was run with 60 Vbeta primers and 13 Jbeta primers. The table came from immunoSEQ multiplex PCR; TCRdb's copy has only in-frame clones and leaves some out. The table shows about 160,000 clones, with approximately 86% occurring only once. Between the trimmed V and J ends, which lost 1 base and 8 bases, there was a span of 8 bases. The CDR3 is 12 amino acids. CDR1 and CDR2 (germline): SEHNR, FQNEAQ (reference sequence). This chain uses TRBV7-9 with TRBJ1-2; D remains unclear. The source of this sequence is a woman aged 18-29 years in good health and CMV-seronegative. The sample consisted of PBMCs. The chain's CDR3 is CASSLGPEGYTF. As DNA, the CDR3 is TGTGCCAGCAGCTTAGGTCCTGAGGGCTACACCTTC. Complete variable domain (other parts from reference TRBV7-9 and TRBJ1-2): DTGVSQNPRHKITKRGQNVTFRCDPISEHNRLYWYRQTLGQGPEFLTYFQNEAQLEKSRLLSDRFSAERPKGSFSTLEIQRTEQGDSAMYLCASSLGPEGYTFGSGTRLTVV.